This passage covers 27 T cell receptor beta chains from one sample sequenced in a study of PD-1 blockade in classical Hodgkin lymphoma. Profiling relied on immunoSEQ multiplex PCR, and the TCRdb table lists in-frame clones only, not all of them. In the table there are around 100,000 clones, around nine tenths of which are singletons. All trial patients relapsed after autologous stem cell transplantation. Sequences were derived from peripheral blood mononuclear cells (PBMCs), sampled before the second cycle of nivolumab. The receptors originated from a human donor with classical Hodgkin lymphoma.

The chain links TRBV6-5 to TRBJ1-2; no firm D call. CDR3 length equals 14 residues. Trimming cost V 2 bases and J 1 base, with 8 bases left between them. Germline V gene sequence: CDR1 MNHEY, CDR2 SVGAGI. The CDR3 region has the DNA TGTGCCAGCAGTTACAATGTGCTTAACTATGGCTACACCTTC. This translates into CASSYNVLNYGYTF.

This sequence joins TRBV7-2 and TRBJ2-3; 9 bases are a match to TRBD2. Germline V CDR1 and CDR2: SGHTA, FQGNSA. V shed 5 bases and J 4 bases; nucleotides not matched to a gene: 7. The CDR3 runs 15 residues. Written as DNA, the CDR3 is TGTGCCAGCAGCGGCGGGGGGGGGCGGCCAGATACGCAGTATTTT. Protein: CASSGGGGRPDTQYF.

The chain carries TRBV19 and TRBJ1-5, with 7 bases fitting TRBD1. CDR1 and CDR2 (germline): LNHDA, SQIVND (reference sequence). V shed 9 bases, J shed 4 bases, and the junction held 9 bases outside the gene matches. CDR3 length equals 14 residues. The CDR3 sequence: CASIGQAENQPQHF. In DNA, the CDR3 is TGTGCCAGCATCGGACAGGCCGAAAATCAGCCCCAGCATTTT.

The chain is built from TRBV11-2 and TRBJ1-6; D gene ambiguous. V shed 5 bases and J shed 13 bases, with 12 bases lying between them. This CDR3 is 12 amino acids long. Germline V lookup: CDR1 SGHAT, CDR2 FQNNGV. CDR3 sequence (DNA): TGTGCCAGCAGCCGCTCTAGCTGGCCCCTCCACTTT. Translated, it gives CASSRSSWPLHF.

The chain uses TRBV6-6 and TRBJ1-1, with 7 bases matching TRBD1. The ends lost 2 bases at V and 1 base at J; junction bases unmatched: 7. The CDR3 contains 16 residues. Germline V CDR1 and CDR2: MNHNY, SVGAGI (reference sequence). The CDR3 reads CASSYGEGAGNTEAFF. The CDR3 coding sequence is TGTGCCAGCAGTTACGGTGAGGGGGCTGGGAACACTGAAGCTTTCTTT.

This chain joins TRBV2 and TRBJ1-4; 9 bases agree with TRBD1. The CDR3 sequence is 18 residues long. CDR1 and CDR2 from the germline V gene are SNHLY and FYNNEI. V lost 1 base and J lost 0; bases outside the gene matches: 6. CDR3 loop: CASSEDGRTGATNEKLFF. The CDR3 bases are TGTGCCAGCAGTGAAGATGGGAGGACAGGGGCAACTAATGAAAAACTGTTTTTT.

The genes are TRBV19 and TRBJ2-7, with D perhaps matching TRBD1 or TRBD2 (6 bases each). The CDR3 sequence is 17 residues long. Germline values: CDR1 LNHDA, CDR2 SQIVND (reference sequence). V was shortened by 6 bases and J by 3 bases, with 24 bases between the two germline ends. The CDR3 coding sequence is TGTGCCAGTAGCCTCGGGGGAAGGGGGTTGGGGAACTACGAGCAGTACTTC. Translated: CASSLGGRGLGNYEQYF. The full variable domain, with the rest looked up from reference TRBV19 and TRBJ2-7, is DGGITQSPKYLFRKEGQNVTLSCEQNLNHDAMYWYRQDPGQGLRLIYYSQIVNDFQKGDIAEGYSVSREKKESFPLTVTSAQKNPTAFYLCASSLGGRGLGNYEQYFGPGTRLTVT.

The rearrangement joins TRBV2 to TRBJ2-6; 9 nucleotides match TRBD1. This CDR3 contains 16 residues. The trim removed 10 bases at V and 1 base at J, leaving 8 bases unmatched. Germline assignment: CDR1 SNHLY and CDR2 FYNNEI. The chain's CDR3 is CAKQGALKSGANVLTF. CDR3 in DNA: TGTGCCAAACAGGGGGCGCTTAAATCTGGGGCCAACGTCCTGACTTTC.

This chain uses TRBV18 with TRBJ1-1; 8 nucleotides agree with TRBD1. Germline-derived CDR1 and CDR2 are KGHSH and LQKENI. J gave up 3 bases and V 0 bases, and 3 bases lay outside the gene matches. This CDR3 has 15 residues. CDR3: CASSPPYRGDTEAFF. The DNA of the CDR3 is TGTGCCAGCTCACCACCGTACAGGGGGGACACTGAAGCTTTCTTT. Using reference TRBV18 and TRBJ1-1 for the parts outside the CDR3, the full variable domain is NAGVMQNPRHLVRRRGQEARLRCSPMKGHSHVYWYRQLPEEGLKFMVYLQKENIIDESGMPKERFSAEFPKEGPSILRIQQVVRGDSAAYFCASSPPYRGDTEAFFGQGTRLTVV.

V gene TRBV30 combines with J gene TRBJ1-1; D is possibly TRBD1 (5 bases). In germline, CDR1 is GTSNPN, CDR2 SVGIG (reference sequence). The CDR3 loop spans 14 amino acids. Trimming removed 0 bases at V and 8 bases at J, with 16 bases between. The CDR3 nucleotides read TGTGCCTGGAGTGTACAAACTCTGGGGGAGGAAGCTTTCTTT. Translation: CAWSVQTLGEEAFF.

The chain carries TRBV27 and TRBJ1-4; a weak D match, TRBD1 (5 bases). The CDR3 loop spans 15 amino acids. V was pared by 5 bases and J by 3 bases, with 13 bases between. Germline V gene sequence: CDR1 MNHEY, CDR2 SMNVEV (reference sequence). The CDR3 DNA reads as TGTGCCAGCAGTACAGGTTGGGGGGCTAATGAAAAACTGTTTTTT. Protein product: CASSTGWGANEKLFF.

This clone occurred once. DNA for the CDR3: TGTGCCAGTAGTTCCCGGACAGCCGGCTATGGCTACACCTTC. Residues: CASSSRTAGYGYTF. This chain connects TRBV19 to TRBJ1-2, with a tentative D call TRBD1 (6 bases). V was pared by 5 bases and J by 4 bases, with 14 bases between. The germline V gene encodes CDR1 LNHDA and CDR2 SQIVND (reference sequence). The CDR3 is 14 amino acids.

The chain has TRBV19 and TRBJ2-1, with 12 bases matching TRBD2. The CDR3 covers 17 residues. Trimming at V came to 8 bases and at J to 0 bases, leaving 8 bases not matched to a gene. Germline CDR1 and CDR2: LNHDA and SQIVND (reference sequence). This CDR3 reads CASEPTSGGHSYNEQFF. CDR3 nucleotide sequence: TGTGCCAGTGAACCGACTAGCGGGGGACACTCCTACAATGAGCAGTTCTTC.

This clone occurred many times. The V and J genes are TRBV2 and TRBJ1-1, with a possible D match to TRBD1 (6 bases). The CDR3 is 13 residues long. V lost 8 bases and J 2 bases, leaving 12 bases between the germline ends. Germline V gene lookup returns CDR1 SNHLY and CDR2 FYNNEI. The CDR3 sequence is CASVDRENTEAFF. CDR3 nucleotides: TGTGCCAGCGTGGACAGAGAAAACACTGAAGCTTTCTTT. The whole variable domain, remainder taken from reference TRBV2 and TRBJ1-1, is EPEVTQTPSHQVTQMGQEVILRCVPISNHLYFYWYRQILGQKVEFLVSFYNNEISEKSEIFDDQFSVERPDGSNFTLKIRSTKLEDSAMYFCASVDRENTEAFFGQGTRLTVV.

The V call is TRBV4-2, the J call TRBJ2-6; TRBD2 matches 10 bases. Trimming removed 2 bases from V and 2 bases from J; junction bases left unmatched: 9. Germline V gives CDR1 LGHNA, CDR2 YNFKEQ. The CDR3 covers 19 residues. This CDR3 is CASSQLGLAVSAGANVLTF. The CDR3 DNA sequence: TGTGCCAGCAGCCAACTAGGACTAGCGGTATCCGCTGGGGCCAACGTCCTGACTTTC.

The chain links TRBV5-4 to TRBJ2-2, with TRBD2 matching over 11 bases. The CDR3 contains 18 residues. Germline V CDR1 and CDR2: SGHNT, YYREEE (reference sequence). Losses at the gene ends were 1 base for V and 0 bases for J; bases not matched to a gene: 5. The CDR3 nucleotides read TGTGCCAGCAGCTTGTTAGCGGGGGGGCGCCCGAACACCGGGGAGCTGTTTTTT. Translating it yields CASSLLAGGRPNTGELFF.

The chain carries TRBV29-1 and TRBJ2-1, with 9 bases identical to TRBD2. There are 12 residues in the CDR3. Germline-derived CDR1 and CDR2 are SQVTM and ANQGSEA. Germline trimming cut 2 bases from V and 12 bases from J; bases unmatched to any gene: 5. The DNA for the CDR3 is TGCAGCGTTGAAACCGGAGCGGGGGGGCAGTTCTTC. It is translated as CSVETGAGGQFF.

CDR3 sequence (DNA): TGTGCCAGCAGCTTATTGTTGTTGGCTGGAAACACCATATATTTT. It codes for CASSLLLLAGNTIYF. The chain carries TRBV7-2 and TRBJ1-3; D call uncertain. V lost 2 bases and J 2 bases, leaving 10 bases between the germline ends. Germline CDR1 SGHTA, CDR2 FQGNSA. This CDR3 has 15 amino acids. Together with reference TRBV7-2 and TRBJ1-3, the CDR3 gives the full variable domain: GAGVSQSPSNKVTEKGKDVELRCDPISGHTALYWYRQSLGQGLEFLIYFQGNSAPDKSGLPSDRFSAERTGGSVSTLTIQRTQQEDSAVYLCASSLLLLAGNTIYFGEGSWLTVV.

V is TRBV23-1 and J is TRBJ2-5, with D tentatively TRBD2 (6 bases). TRBV23-1 is an ORF, with its function uncertain. The ends were cut back, 0 bases at V and 3 bases at J, with 11 bases in the middle. The CDR3 loop spans 15 amino acids. CDR3 DNA: TGCGCCAGCAGTCAATCAGGGGTAGCGGAAGAGACCCAGTACTTC. This codes for CASSQSGVAEETQYF.

The CDR3 nucleotides are TGTGCCAGCAGCTCAGGACTTACCGGGAATGAGCAGTTCTTC. This translates into CASSSGLTGNEQFF. The chain couples TRBV7-8 to TRBJ2-1, with D perhaps matching TRBD2 (5 bases). Germline V gene lookup returns CDR1 SGHVS and CDR2 FQNEAQ. This CDR3 contains 14 residues. V was trimmed by 4 bases and J by 7 bases, leaving 14 bases between them.

This rearrangement joins TRBV4-3 to TRBJ2-3, with D possibly called TRBD1 or TRBD2 (5 bases each). The CDR3 has 15 amino acids. CDR1 and CDR2 from the germline V gene are LGHNA and YSLEER. Trimming cost V 4 bases and J 6 bases, with 17 bases left between them. The CDR3 is CASSPFYGTSDTQYF. In DNA, the CDR3 is TGCGCCAGCAGCCCCTTCTACGGGACCTCGGATACGCAGTATTTT.

This chain uses TRBV28 with TRBJ2-7; no reliable D call. The CDR3 spans 13 residues. Between the trimmed V and J ends, which lost 3 bases and 2 bases, there was a span of 8 bases. Germline assignment: CDR1 MDHEN and CDR2 SYDVKM. This CDR3 reads CASSFPVTYEQYF. The DNA for the CDR3 is TGTGCCAGCAGTTTCCCAGTTACCTACGAGCAGTACTTC.

The CDR3 loop is CASSVVAGGAAKTQYF. CDR3 sequence (DNA): TGTGCCAGCAGCGTAGTGGCCGGGGGCGCTGCGAAGACCCAGTACTTC. The chain couples TRBV13 to TRBJ2-5, with D possibly called TRBD1 or TRBD2 (6 bases each). V lost 5 bases, J lost 6 bases, and 22 bases lay in between. The CDR3 length is 16 residues. The germline gives CDR1 PRHDT, CDR2 FYEKMQ (reference sequence).

The chain's CDR3 is CASSPGTYEQYF. CDR3 nucleotide sequence: TGTGCCAGCAGCCCTGGGACCTACGAGCAGTACTTC. V and J are TRBV11-3 and TRBJ2-7; no definite D call. The CDR3 has 12 residues. In germline, CDR1 is SGHNT, CDR2 YENEEA. The V end lost 5 bases, the J end lost 2 bases, and 7 bases lay between the germline ends.

The V gene is TRBV10-2, the J gene TRBJ2-1; tentatively, D is TRBD2 (6 bases). V was pared by 8 bases and J by 4 bases, with 15 bases between. Germline lookup yields CDR1 WSHSY and CDR2 SAAADI. This CDR3 is built from 14 residues. The CDR3 nucleotides are TGCGCCAGCTTCCAGCGGGTCCCGTACAATGAGCAGTTCTTC. Translation: CASFQRVPYNEQFF.

The table lists this clone with a count of one. The V and J genes are TRBV11-2 and TRBJ1-6; TRBD1 agrees at 8 bases. The V gene's germline CDR1 is SGHAT and CDR2 FQNNGV. The CDR3 contains 15 residues. With V trimmed by 3 bases and J by 5 bases, 3 bases remained unmatched. The CDR3 spells CASSLLGQDNSPLHF. The CDR3 DNA is TGTGCCAGCAGCTTGCTGGGACAGGATAATTCACCCCTCCACTTT.

The chain is built from TRBV6-5 and TRBJ2-1; 7 positions agree with TRBD1. CDR1 and CDR2 from the germline V gene are MNHEY and SVGAGI. The CDR3 sequence is 13 residues long. V lost 5 bases and J lost 5; bases outside the gene matches: 3. The CDR3 sequence: CASSRDSHNEQFF. The CDR3 DNA reads TGTGCCAGCAGTCGGGACAGCCACAATGAGCAGTTCTTC.